This record covers a single T cell receptor beta chain. Here immunoSEQ multiplex PCR was the method, and the copy in TCRdb shows in-frame clones only, minus some. The sample shows approximately 190,000 clones, 80% of them seen only once. The data derive from a study of blood T cell repertoires in COVID-19. The source of this sequence is a man aged 60-69 years with acute or convalescent COVID-19. The specimen sequenced was peripheral blood.

The CDR3 spells CASSLGPGQGYYGYTF. The CDR3 DNA reads as TGTGCCAGCAGCTTAGGGCCGGGACAGGGGTACTATGGCTACACCTTC. The rearrangement joins TRBV7-2 to TRBJ1-2, with TRBD1 identical over 10 bases. There are 16 residues in the CDR3. The trim removed 1 base at V and 3 bases at J, leaving 5 bases unmatched. Germline CDR1 reads SGHTA; CDR2 reads FQGNSA.